A selection of T cell receptor beta chains follows, all from one sample in a study of CD8 T cells in ankylosing spondylitis. Each CDR3 protein is one row after TCRdb ran MiXCR on the 5' RACE reads. The sample lists approximately 520,000 distinct CDR3 sequences, approximately 5.3% occurring once. Material: blood, either unsorted or a sorted T cell fraction (not recorded which). These receptors all stem from a male donor with ankylosing spondylitis. CDR3s include the opening cysteine and the closing phenylalanine or tryptophan. A D gene is named only where the DNA matches it firmly. Rows may omit the clone size; those that give it use once, few, many or a size class.

D gene: TRBD1
V gene: TRBV5-1
J gene: TRBJ2-6
clone size: NA
CDR3 protein: CASSYTGDSGANVLTF
CDR3 DNA: TGCGCCAGCAGCTATACAGGGGACTCTGGGGCCAACGTCCTGACTTTC

D gene: NA
V gene: TRBV20-1
J gene: TRBJ2-7
clone size: many
CDR3 protein: CSAADQQQGLYEQYF
CDR3 DNA: TGCAGTGCTGCAGACCAACAACAGGGATTATACGAGCAGTACTTC

D gene: NA
V gene: TRBV6-5
J gene: TRBJ1-1
clone size: many
CDR3 protein: CASSYGATEAFF
CDR3 DNA: TGTGCCAGCAGTTACGGCGCGACCGAAGCTTTCTTT

D gene: TRBD1
V gene: TRBV7-3
J gene: TRBJ2-4
clone size: few
CDR3 protein: CASSNTGGNIQYF
CDR3 DNA: TGTGCCAGCAGCAACACAGGGGGGAACATTCAGTACTTC

D gene: NA
V gene: TRBV4-3
J gene: TRBJ1-3
clone size: many
CDR3 protein: CASSQDRQGHTIYF
CDR3 DNA: TGCGCCAGCAGCCAAGATCGGCAAGGCCACACCATATATTTT

D gene: NA
V gene: TRBV27
J gene: TRBJ2-7
clone size: many
CDR3 protein: CASSLAGMYEQYF
CDR3 DNA: TGTGCCAGCAGTTTAGCAGGGATGTACGAGCAGTACTTC

D gene: NA
V gene: TRBV20-1
J gene: TRBJ1-2
clone size: many
CDR3 protein: CSATTLPNGALYGYTF
CDR3 DNA: TGCAGTGCCACAACGCTACCTAACGGGGCTCTCTATGGCTACACCTTC

D gene: NA
V gene: TRBV27
J gene: TRBJ2-7
clone size: many
CDR3 protein: CASSLRRGWYEQYF
CDR3 DNA: TGTGCCAGCAGTTTACGTCGAGGTTGGTACGAGCAGTACTTC

D gene: NA
V gene: TRBV6-1
J gene: TRBJ2-3
clone size: many
CDR3 protein: CASSTRDFTDTQYF
CDR3 DNA: TGTGCCAGCAGTACCCGGGATTTCACAGATACGCAGTATTTT

D gene: TRBD1
V gene: TRBV9
J gene: TRBJ1-1
clone size: many
CDR3 protein: CASSGGQGISVNTEAFF
CDR3 DNA: TGTGCCAGCAGCGGGGGACAGGGAATCAGCGTGAACACTGAAGCTTTCTTT

D gene: NA
V gene: TRBV5-1
J gene: TRBJ2-5
clone size: NA
CDR3 protein: CASSLAATQWDETQYF
CDR3 DNA: TGCGCCAGCAGCTTGGCTGCAACCCAGTGGGATGAGACCCAGTACTTC

D gene: NA
V gene: TRBV29-1
J gene: TRBJ1-3
clone size: many
CDR3 protein: CSATGSSSGNTIYF
CDR3 DNA: TGCAGCGCCACAGGGTCGAGCTCTGGAAACACCATATATTTT

D gene: TRBD2
V gene: TRBV19
J gene: TRBJ2-1
clone size: NA
CDR3 protein: CASSKASGRNRLGNEQFF
CDR3 DNA: TGTGCCAGTAGTAAGGCTAGCGGGAGAAATAGGTTGGGTAATGAGCAGTTCTTC

D gene: NA
V gene: TRBV11-2
J gene: TRBJ2-1
clone size: many
CDR3 protein: CASSGLSRGNEQFF
CDR3 DNA: TGTGCCAGCAGCGGGTTATCGCGGGGCAATGAGCAGTTCTTC

D gene: NA
V gene: TRBV29-1
J gene: TRBJ2-7
clone size: many
CDR3 protein: CSVERGDTTYEQYF
CDR3 DNA: TGCAGCGTTGAAAGAGGAGATACCACCTACGAGCAGTACTTC

D gene: NA
V gene: TRBV5-5
J gene: TRBJ2-6
clone size: few
CDR3 protein: CASSLLRQTGANVLTF
CDR3 DNA: TGTGCCAGCAGCTTGCTACGACAGACTGGGGCCAACGTCCTGACTTTC